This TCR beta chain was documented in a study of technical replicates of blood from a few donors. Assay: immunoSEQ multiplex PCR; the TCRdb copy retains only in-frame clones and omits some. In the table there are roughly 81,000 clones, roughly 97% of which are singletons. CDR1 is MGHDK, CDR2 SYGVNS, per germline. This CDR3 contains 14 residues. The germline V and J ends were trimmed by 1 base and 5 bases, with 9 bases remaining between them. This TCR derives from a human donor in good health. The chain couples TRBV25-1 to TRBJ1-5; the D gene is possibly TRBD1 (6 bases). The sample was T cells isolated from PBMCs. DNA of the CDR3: TGTGCCAGCAGTGAATCGGGGGGCCATCAGCCCCAGCATTTT. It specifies CASSESGGHQPQHF.